This T cell receptor (beta chain) was documented in a study of CD8+ T cells in alopecia areata. Study-level points and caveats: Patients shared TCRs less clearly than mice did, possibly owing to HLA. Elevated clonality characterized lesional scalp relative to normal scalp, particularly in alopecia totalis/universalis.

After isolation, RNA underwent reverse transcription to generate cDNA as the sequencing template. Sequenced by immunoSEQ multiplex PCR; TCRdb stores in-frame clones only, minus some. The table lists 150,000 or so clones, 45% to 60% of them singletons, with roughly 7.5% in the top ten. Germline V gene data show CDR1 as GTSNPN and CDR2 as SVGIG (reference sequence). The CDR3 totals 15 residues. Trimming at V came to 0 bases and at J to 6 bases, leaving 7 bases not matched to a gene. Notes on this clone: Its antigen is still unknown.

Alopecia areata patients had lesional scalp punch biopsies and peripheral blood taken from them. Sorting of CD4+ and CD8+ T cells was performed on PBMCs. V usage is TRBV30 and J usage is TRBJ2-1; TRBD1 agrees at 8 bases. Sequencing was done on a sample of CD4+ T cells sorted from blood. This receptor was identified in a human donor with alopecia areata. The CDR3 DNA reads TGTGCCTGGAGTGTAGTCGGACAGGGTGGCAATGAGCAGTTCTTC. It translates to CAWSVVGQGGNEQFF.